This T cell receptor beta chain was retrieved from a study of CD8 T cells in ankylosing spondylitis. The V end lost 6 bases, the J end lost 1 base, and 11 bases lay between the germline ends. The CDR3 consists of 14 residues. This clonotype occurred a few times. One entry per CDR3 protein, called by TCRdb with MiXCR from the 5' RACE reads. Here the sample spans about 30,000 distinct CDR3 sequences, 12% to 15% being singletons. This sequence originates from a male donor with ankylosing spondylitis or in good health (not recorded which). Sequenced sample: blood. This chain links TRBV12-3 or TRBV12-4 with TRBJ2-3; no clear D gene. CDR3 coding DNA: TGTGCCAGCAGATGGAGCGACCGCACAGATACGCAGTATTTT. It encodes CASRWSDRTDTQYF.